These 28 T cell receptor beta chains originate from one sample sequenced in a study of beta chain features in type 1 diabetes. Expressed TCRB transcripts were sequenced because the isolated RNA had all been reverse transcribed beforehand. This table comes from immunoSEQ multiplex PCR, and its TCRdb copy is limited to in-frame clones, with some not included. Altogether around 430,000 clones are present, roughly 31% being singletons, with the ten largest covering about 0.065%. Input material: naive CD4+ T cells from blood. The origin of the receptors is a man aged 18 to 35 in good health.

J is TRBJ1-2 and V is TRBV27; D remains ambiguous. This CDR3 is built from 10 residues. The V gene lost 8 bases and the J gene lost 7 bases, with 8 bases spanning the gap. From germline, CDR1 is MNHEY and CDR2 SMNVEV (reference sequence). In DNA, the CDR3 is TGTGCCAGCCCTGGATGTGGCTACACCTTC. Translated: CASPGCGYTF.

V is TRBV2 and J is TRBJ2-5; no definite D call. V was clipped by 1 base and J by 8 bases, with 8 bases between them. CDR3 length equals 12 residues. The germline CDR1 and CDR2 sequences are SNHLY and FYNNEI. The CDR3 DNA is TGTGCCAGCAGTGAAGACAGCCTAACCCAGTACTTC. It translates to CASSEDSLTQYF.

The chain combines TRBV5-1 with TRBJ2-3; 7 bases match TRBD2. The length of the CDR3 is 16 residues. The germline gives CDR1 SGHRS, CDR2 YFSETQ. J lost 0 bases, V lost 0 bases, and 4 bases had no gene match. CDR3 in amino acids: CASSLVLAASTDTQYF. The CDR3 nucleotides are TGCGCCAGCAGCTTGGTGCTAGCGGCTAGCACAGATACGCAGTATTTT.

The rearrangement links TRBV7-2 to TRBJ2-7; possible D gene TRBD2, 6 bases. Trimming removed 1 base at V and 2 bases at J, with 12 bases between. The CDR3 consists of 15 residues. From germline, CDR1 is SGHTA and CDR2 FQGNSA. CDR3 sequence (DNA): TGTGCCAGCAGCTTAGAGATTGCGGGACCCTACGAGCAGTACTTC. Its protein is CASSLEIAGPYEQYF.

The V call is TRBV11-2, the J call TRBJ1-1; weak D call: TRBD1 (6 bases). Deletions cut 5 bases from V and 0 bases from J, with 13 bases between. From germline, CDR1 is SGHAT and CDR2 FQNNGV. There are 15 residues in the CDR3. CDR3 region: CASSVIWDMNTEAFF. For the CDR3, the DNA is TGTGCCAGCAGCGTAATCTGGGACATGAACACTGAAGCTTTCTTT.

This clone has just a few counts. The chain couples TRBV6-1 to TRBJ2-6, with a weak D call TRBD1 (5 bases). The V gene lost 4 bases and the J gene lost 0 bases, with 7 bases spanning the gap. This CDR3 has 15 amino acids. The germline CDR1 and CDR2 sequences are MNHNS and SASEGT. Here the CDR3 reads CASSVDSSGANVLTF. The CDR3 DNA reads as TGTGCCAGCAGTGTAGACAGCTCTGGGGCCAACGTCCTGACTTTC.

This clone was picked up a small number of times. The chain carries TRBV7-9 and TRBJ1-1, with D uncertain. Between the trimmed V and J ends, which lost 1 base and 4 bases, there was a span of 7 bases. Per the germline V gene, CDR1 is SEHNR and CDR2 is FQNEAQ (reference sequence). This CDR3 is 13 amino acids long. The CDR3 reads CASSLESSTEAFF. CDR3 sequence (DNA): TGTGCCAGCAGCTTAGAGAGCAGCACTGAAGCTTTCTTT.

CDR3 in DNA: TGTGCCAGCTCACCACTTCTCGGCACATCCTACGAGCAGTACTTC. This codes for CASSPLLGTSYEQYF. This chain joins TRBV18 and TRBJ2-7; D uncertain. The CDR3 totals 15 residues. V lost 1 base and J 1 base, leaving 11 bases between the germline ends. CDR1 and CDR2 from the germline V gene are KGHSH and LQKENI.

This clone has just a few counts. CDR3 region: CASSLSFEGTDTQYF. DNA for the CDR3: TGCGCCAGCAGCTTGTCATTTGAGGGCACAGATACGCAGTATTTT. The chain couples TRBV5-1 to TRBJ2-3, with unresolved D. This CDR3 is built from 15 residues. Germline-derived CDR1 and CDR2 are SGHRS and YFSETQ. With 1 base removed from V and 1 base from J, the gap between germline ends came to 10 bases.

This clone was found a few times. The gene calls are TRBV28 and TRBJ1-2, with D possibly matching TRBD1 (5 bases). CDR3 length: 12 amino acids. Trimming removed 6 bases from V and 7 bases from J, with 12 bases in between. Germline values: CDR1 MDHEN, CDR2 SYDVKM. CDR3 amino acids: CASRAGSTGYTF. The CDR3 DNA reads TGTGCCAGCAGGGCAGGGTCCACTGGCTACACCTTC.

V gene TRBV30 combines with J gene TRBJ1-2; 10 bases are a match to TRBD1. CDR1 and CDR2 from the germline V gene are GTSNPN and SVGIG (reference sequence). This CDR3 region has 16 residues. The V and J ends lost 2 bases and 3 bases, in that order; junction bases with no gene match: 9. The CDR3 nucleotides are TGTGCCTGGAGTCCGCCCGGACAGGGGGAGTACTATGGCTACACCTTC. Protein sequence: CAWSPPGQGEYYGYTF.

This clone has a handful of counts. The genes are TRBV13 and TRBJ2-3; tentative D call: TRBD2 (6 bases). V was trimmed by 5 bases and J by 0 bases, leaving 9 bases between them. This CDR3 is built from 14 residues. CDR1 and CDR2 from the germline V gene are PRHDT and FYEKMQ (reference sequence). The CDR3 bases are TGTGCCAGCAGCACGCGGGGCAGCACAGATACGCAGTATTTT. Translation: CASSTRGSTDTQYF.

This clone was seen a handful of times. The CDR3 coding sequence is TGTGCCAGCAGTGCCCCCCCCGGGACTAGCGGGAAGCAAGAGACCCAGTACTTC. This encodes CASSAPPGTSGKQETQYF. The J gene is TRBJ2-5, the V gene TRBV25-1; 13 bases map to TRBD2. The V gene's germline CDR1 is MGHDK and CDR2 SYGVNS. V gave up 4 bases and J gave up 2 bases; unmatched junction bases: 10. CDR3 length equals 18 residues.

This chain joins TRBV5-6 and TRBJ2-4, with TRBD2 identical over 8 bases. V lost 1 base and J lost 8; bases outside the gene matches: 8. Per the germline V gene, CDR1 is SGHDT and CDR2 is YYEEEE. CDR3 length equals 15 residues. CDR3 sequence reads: CASSLREGITYIQYF. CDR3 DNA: TGTGCCAGCAGCTTGCGGGAGGGCATCACGTACATTCAGTACTTC. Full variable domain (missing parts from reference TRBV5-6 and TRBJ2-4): DAGVTQSPTHLIKTRGQQVTLRCSPKSGHDTVSWYQQALGQGPQFIFQYYEEEERQRGNFPDRFSGHQFPNYSSELNVNALLLGDSALYLCASSLREGITYIQYFGAGTRLSVL.

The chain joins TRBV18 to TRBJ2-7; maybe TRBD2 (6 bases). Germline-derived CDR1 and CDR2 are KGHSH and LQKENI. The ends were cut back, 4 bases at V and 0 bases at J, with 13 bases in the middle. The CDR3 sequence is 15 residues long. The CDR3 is CASSQRDSPSYEQYF. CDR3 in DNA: TGTGCCAGCTCACAAAGGGACTCCCCCTCCTACGAGCAGTACTTC.

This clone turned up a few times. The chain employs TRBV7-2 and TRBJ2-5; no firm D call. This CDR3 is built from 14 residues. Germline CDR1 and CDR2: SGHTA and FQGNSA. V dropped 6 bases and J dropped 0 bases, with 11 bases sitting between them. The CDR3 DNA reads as TGTGCCAGCAGTCTCGGAGCCTACCAAGAGACCCAGTACTTC. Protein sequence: CASSLGAYQETQYF.

CDR3: CASSLGTGVITGEAFF. CDR3 nucleotides: TGCGCCAGCAGCCTCGGGACCGGAGTTATTACGGGTGAAGCTTTCTTT. The gene calls are TRBV5-1 and TRBJ1-1; possible D gene TRBD1, 5 bases. CDR1 is SGHRS and CDR2 is YFSETQ in the germline V gene. The CDR3 loop spans 16 amino acids. Trimming took 4 bases from V and 7 from J, leaving 23 bases between them. Full variable domain (missing parts from reference TRBV5-1 and TRBJ1-1): KAGVTQTPRYLIKTRGQQVTLSCSPISGHRSVSWYQQTPGQGLQFLFEYFSETQRNKGNFPGRFSGRQFSNSRSEMNVSTLELGDSALYLCASSLGTGVITGEAFFGQGTRLTVV.

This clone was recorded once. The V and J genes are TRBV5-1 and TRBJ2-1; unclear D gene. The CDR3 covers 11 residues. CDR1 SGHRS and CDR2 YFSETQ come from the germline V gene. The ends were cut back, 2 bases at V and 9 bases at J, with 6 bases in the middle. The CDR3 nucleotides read TGCGCCAGCAGCTTCACCGGTGAGCAGTTCTTC. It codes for CASSFTGEQFF.

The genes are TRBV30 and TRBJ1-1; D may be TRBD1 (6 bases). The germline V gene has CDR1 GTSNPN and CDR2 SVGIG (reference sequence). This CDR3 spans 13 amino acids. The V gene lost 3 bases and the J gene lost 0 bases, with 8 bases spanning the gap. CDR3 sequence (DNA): TGTGCCTGGAGAGGACAGATGAACACTGAAGCTTTCTTT. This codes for CAWRGQMNTEAFF.

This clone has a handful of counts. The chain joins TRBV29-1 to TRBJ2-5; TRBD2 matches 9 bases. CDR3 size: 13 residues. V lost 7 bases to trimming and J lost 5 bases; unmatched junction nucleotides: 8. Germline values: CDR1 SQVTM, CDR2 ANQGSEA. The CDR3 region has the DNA TGCAGCGCGTCCGGACTAGCGCTGGAGACCCAGTACTTC. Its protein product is CSASGLALETQYF.

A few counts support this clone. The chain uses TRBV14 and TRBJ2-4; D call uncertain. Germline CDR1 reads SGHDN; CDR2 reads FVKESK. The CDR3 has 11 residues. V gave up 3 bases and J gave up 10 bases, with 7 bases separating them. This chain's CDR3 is CASSHSEIQYF. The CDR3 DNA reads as TGTGCCAGCAGCCATTCGGAGATTCAGTACTTC.

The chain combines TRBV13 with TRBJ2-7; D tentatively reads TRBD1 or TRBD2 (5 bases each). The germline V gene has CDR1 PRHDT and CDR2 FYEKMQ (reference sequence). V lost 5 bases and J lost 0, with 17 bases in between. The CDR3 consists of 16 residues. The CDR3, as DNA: TGTGCCAGCAGCCCAATGGCGGGTGGGGCCTCCTACGAGCAGTACTTC. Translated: CASSPMAGGASYEQYF.

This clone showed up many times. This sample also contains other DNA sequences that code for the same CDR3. In DNA, the CDR3 is TGTGCCACCAGCAGAGATCGGGAGACCCAGTACTTC. It codes for CATSRDRETQYF. V usage is TRBV15 and J usage is TRBJ2-5, with D unresolved. Germline V CDR1 and CDR2: LNHNV, YYDKDF (reference sequence). The CDR3 contains 12 residues. V dropped 0 bases and J dropped 5 bases, with 4 bases sitting between them.

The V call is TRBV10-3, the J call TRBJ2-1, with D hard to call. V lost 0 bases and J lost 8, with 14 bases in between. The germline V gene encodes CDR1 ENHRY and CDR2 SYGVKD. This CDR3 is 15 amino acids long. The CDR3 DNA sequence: TGTGCCATCAGTGAGTCTGAGAAAGTGGGTTATGAGCAGTTCTTC. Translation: CAISESEKVGYEQFF.

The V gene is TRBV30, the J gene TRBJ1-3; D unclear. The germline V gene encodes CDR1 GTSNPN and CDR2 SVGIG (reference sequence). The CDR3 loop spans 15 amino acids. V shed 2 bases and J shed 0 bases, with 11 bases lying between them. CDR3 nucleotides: TGTGCCTGGAGTATAGGACGTCTCTCTGGAAACACCATATATTTT. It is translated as CAWSIGRLSGNTIYF.

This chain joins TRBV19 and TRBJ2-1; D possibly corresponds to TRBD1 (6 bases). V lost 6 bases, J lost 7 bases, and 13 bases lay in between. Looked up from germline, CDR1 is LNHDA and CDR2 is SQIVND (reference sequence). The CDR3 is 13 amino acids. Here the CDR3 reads CASRVPGVNEQFF. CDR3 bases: TGTGCCAGTAGGGTCCCAGGGGTTAATGAGCAGTTCTTC.

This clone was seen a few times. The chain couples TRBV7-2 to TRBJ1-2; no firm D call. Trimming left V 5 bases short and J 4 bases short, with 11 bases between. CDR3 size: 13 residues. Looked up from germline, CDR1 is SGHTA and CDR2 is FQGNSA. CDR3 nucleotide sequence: TGTGCCAGCAGCGCCGTGGGGAGCTATGGCTACACCTTC. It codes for CASSAVGSYGYTF.

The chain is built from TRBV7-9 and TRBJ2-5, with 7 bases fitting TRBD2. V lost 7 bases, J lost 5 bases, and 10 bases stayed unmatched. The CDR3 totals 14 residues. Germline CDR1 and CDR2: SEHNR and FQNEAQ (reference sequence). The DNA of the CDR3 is TGTGCCAGCACCTTCACCGGCGGGAGTGAGACCCAGTACTTC. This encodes CASTFTGGSETQYF.